The TCR beta chain under discussion was sequenced for a study of blood T cell repertoires in COVID-19. Overall study: Some COVID-19 samples were acute and others convalescent; all came from the United States, Italy and Spain. T cells, B-cell-depleted T cells, or PBMCs provided the cDNA or gDNA that served as material.

Sequencing was performed with immunoSEQ multiplex PCR; in TCRdb, only in-frame clones are kept and a portion is missing. The sample holds about 170,000 clones; roughly four fifths are singletons and the top ten take about 20%. Germline V gene lookup returns CDR1 SGHVS and CDR2 FQNEAQ. This CDR3 region has 16 residues. V shed 3 bases, J shed 2 bases, and the junction held 6 bases outside the gene matches. Sequenced material: peripheral blood. The chain links TRBV7-8 to TRBJ1-5, with 8 bases matching TRBD1. This TCR was sampled from a woman of 80 years or more with acute or convalescent COVID-19. CDR3 bases: TGTGCCAGCAGCTTGGGAGGACAGGGTGGCAATCAGCCCCAGCATTTT. Protein product: CASSLGGQGGNQPQHF.